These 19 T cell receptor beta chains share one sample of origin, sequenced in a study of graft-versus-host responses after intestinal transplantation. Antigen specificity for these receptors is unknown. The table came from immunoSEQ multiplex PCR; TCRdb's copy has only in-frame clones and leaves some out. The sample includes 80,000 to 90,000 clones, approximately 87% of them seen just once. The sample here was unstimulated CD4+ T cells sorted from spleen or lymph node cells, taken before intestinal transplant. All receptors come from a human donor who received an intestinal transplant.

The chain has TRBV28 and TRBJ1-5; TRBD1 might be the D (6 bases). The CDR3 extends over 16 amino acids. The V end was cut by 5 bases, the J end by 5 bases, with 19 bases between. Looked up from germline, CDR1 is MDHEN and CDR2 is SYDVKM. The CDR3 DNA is TGTGCCAGCAGTCCCTACAGGGAAATCAGGGATCAGCCCCAGCATTTT. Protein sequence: CASSPYREIRDQPQHF. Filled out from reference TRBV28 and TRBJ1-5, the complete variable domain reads DVKVTQSSRYLVKRTGEKVFLECVQDMDHENMFWYRQDPGLGLRLIYFSYDVKMKEKGDIPEGYSVSREKKERFSLILESASTNQTSMYLCASSPYREIRDQPQHFGDGTRLSIL.

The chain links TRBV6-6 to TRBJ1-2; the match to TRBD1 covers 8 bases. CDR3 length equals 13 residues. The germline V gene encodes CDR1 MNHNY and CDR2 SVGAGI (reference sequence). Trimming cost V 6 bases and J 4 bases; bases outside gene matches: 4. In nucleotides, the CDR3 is TGTGCCAGCAGCCCGGGACAGGCCTATGGCTACACCTTC. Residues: CASSPGQAYGYTF.

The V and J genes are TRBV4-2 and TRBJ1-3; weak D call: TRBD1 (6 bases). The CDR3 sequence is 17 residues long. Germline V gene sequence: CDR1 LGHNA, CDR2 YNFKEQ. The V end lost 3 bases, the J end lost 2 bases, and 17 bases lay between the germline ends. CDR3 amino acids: CASSHRQARLAGNTIYF. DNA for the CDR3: TGTGCCAGCAGCCACCGACAGGCCCGGTTGGCTGGAAACACCATATATTTT.

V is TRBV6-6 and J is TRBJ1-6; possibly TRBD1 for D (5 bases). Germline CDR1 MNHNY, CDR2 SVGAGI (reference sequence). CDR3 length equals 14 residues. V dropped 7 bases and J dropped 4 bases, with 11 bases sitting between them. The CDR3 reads CASIGGEYNSPLHF. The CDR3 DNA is TGTGCCAGCATCGGGGGGGAGTATAATTCACCCCTCCACTTT.

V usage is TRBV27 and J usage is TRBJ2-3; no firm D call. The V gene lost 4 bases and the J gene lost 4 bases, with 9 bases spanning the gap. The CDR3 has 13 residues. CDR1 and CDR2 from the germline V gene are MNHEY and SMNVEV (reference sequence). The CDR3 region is CASSSQRADTQYF. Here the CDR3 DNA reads TGTGCCAGCAGTTCCCAGCGAGCAGATACGCAGTATTTT.

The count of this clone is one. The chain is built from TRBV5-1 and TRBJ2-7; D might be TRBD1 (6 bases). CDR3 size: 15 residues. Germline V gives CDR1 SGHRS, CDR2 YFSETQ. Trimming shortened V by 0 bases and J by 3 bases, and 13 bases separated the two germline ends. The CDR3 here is CASSLDQGNIYEQYF. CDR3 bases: TGCGCCAGCAGCTTGGACCAGGGGAATATCTACGAGCAGTACTTC.

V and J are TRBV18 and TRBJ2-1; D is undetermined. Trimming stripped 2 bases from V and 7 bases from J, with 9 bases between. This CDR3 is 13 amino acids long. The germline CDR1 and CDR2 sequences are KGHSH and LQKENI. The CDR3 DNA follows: TGTGCCAGCTCACCAGGGCAGATTAATGAGCAGTTCTTC. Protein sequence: CASSPGQINEQFF. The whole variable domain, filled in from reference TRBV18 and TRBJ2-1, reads NAGVMQNPRHLVRRRGQEARLRCSPMKGHSHVYWYRQLPEEGLKFMVYLQKENIIDESGMPKERFSAEFPKEGPSILRIQQVVRGDSAAYFCASSPGQINEQFFGPGTRLTVL.

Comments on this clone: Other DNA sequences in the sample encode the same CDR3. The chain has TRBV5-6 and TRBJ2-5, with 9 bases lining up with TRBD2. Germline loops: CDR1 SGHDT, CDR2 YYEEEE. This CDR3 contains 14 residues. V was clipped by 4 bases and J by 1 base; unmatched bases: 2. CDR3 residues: CASSASGAQETQYF. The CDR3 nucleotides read TGTGCCAGCAGCGCTAGCGGGGCCCAAGAGACCCAGTACTTC.

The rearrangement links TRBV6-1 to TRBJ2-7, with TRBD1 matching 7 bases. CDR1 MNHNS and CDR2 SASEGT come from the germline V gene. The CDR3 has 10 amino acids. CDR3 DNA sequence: TGTGCTAACAGGGGCTACGAGCAGTACTTC. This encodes CANRGYEQYF.

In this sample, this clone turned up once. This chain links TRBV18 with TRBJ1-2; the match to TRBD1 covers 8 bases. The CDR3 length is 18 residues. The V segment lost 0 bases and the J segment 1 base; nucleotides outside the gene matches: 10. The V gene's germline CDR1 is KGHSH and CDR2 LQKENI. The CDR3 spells CASSPPGTGIGLNYGYTF. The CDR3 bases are TGTGCCAGCTCACCACCCGGGACAGGTATCGGTCTTAACTATGGCTACACCTTC. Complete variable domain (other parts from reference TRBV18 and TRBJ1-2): NAGVMQNPRHLVRRRGQEARLRCSPMKGHSHVYWYRQLPEEGLKFMVYLQKENIIDESGMPKERFSAEFPKEGPSILRIQQVVRGDSAAYFCASSPPGTGIGLNYGYTFGSGTRLTVV.

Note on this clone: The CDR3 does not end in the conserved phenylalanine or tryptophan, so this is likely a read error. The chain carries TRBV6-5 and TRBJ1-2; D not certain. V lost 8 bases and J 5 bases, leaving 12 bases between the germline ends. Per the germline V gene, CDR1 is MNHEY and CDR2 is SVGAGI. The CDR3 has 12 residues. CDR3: CASFEGIYGYTL. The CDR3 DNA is TGTGCCAGCTTCGAGGGAATATATGGCTACACCCTC.

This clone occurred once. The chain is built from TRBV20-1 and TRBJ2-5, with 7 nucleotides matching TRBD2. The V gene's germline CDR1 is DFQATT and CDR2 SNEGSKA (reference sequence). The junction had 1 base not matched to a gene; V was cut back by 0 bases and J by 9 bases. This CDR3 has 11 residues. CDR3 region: CSAREGGSQYF. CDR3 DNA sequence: TGCAGTGCTAGAGAGGGAGGGTCCCAGTACTTC.

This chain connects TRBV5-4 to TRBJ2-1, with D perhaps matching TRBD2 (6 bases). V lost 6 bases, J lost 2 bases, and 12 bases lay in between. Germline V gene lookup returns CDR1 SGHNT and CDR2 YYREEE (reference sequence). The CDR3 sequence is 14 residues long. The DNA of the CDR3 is TGTGCCAGCACCATGGGAGGACCCTACAATGAGCAGTTCTTC. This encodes CASTMGGPYNEQFF. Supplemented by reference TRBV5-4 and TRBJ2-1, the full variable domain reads ETGVTQSPTHLIKTRGQQVTLRCSSQSGHNTVSWYQQALGQGPQFIFQYYREEENGRGNFPPRFSGLQFPNYSSELNVNALELDDSALYLCASTMGGPYNEQFFGPGTRLTVL.

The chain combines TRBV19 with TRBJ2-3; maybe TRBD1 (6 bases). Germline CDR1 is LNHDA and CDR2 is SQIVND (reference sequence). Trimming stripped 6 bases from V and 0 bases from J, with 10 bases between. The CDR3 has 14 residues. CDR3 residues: CASSQGQSTDTQYF. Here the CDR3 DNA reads TGTGCCAGTAGCCAAGGACAGAGCACAGATACGCAGTATTTT.

The CDR3: CASSSGLAGGSRETQYF. In DNA form, the CDR3 reads TGCGCCAGCAGCTCGGGACTAGCGGGGGGCAGTCGTGAGACCCAGTACTTC. V and J are TRBV5-1 and TRBJ2-5; 15 bases align to TRBD2. Losses at the gene ends were 3 bases for V and 5 bases for J; bases not matched to a gene: 8. CDR1 is SGHRS and CDR2 is YFSETQ in the germline V gene. CDR3 length: 17 residues.

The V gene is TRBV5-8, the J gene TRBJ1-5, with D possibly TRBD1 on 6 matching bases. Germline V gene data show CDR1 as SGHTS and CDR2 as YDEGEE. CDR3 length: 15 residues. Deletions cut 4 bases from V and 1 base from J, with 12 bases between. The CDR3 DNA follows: TGTGCCAGCAGCCTCACAGGGCCCAGCAATCAGCCCCAGCATTTT. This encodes CASSLTGPSNQPQHF.

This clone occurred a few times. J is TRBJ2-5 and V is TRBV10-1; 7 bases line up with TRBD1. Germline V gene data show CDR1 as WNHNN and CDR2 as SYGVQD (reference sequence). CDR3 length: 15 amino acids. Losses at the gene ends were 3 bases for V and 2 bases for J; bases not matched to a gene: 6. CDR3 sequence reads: CASSDKQGSQETQYF. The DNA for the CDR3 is TGCGCCAGCAGTGATAAACAGGGGAGTCAAGAGACCCAGTACTTC.

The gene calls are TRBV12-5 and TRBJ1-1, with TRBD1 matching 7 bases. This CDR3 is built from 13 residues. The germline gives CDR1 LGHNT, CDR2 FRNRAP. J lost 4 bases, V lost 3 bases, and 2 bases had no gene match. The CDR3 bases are TGTGCTAGTGGTTTCCAGGGGGGCACTGAAGCTTTCTTT. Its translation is CASGFQGGTEAFF.

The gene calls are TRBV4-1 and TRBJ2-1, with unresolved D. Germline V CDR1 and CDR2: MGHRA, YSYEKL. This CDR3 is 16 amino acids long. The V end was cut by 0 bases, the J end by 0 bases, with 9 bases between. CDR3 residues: CASSQESWSSYNEQFF. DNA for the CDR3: TGCGCCAGCAGCCAAGAATCCTGGAGCTCCTACAATGAGCAGTTCTTC.